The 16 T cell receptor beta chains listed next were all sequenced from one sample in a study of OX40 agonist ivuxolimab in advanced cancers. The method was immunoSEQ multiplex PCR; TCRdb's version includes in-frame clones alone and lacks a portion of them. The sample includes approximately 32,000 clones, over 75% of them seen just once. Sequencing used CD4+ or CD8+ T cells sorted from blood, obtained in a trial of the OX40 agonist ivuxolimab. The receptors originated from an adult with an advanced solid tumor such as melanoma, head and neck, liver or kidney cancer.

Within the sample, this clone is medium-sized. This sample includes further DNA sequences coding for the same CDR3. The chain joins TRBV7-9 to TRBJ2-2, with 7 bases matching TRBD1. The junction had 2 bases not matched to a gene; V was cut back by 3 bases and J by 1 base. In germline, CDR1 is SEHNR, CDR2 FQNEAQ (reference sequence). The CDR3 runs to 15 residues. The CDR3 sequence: CASSFWTGNTGELFF. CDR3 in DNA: TGTGCCAGCAGCTTCTGGACAGGGAACACCGGGGAGCTGTTTTTT.

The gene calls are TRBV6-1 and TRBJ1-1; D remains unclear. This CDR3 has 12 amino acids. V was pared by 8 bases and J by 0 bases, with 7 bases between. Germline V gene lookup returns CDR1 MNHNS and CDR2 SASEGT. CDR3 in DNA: TGTGCCAGCTGGAAAGTGAACACTGAAGCTTTCTTT. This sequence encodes CASWKVNTEAFF.

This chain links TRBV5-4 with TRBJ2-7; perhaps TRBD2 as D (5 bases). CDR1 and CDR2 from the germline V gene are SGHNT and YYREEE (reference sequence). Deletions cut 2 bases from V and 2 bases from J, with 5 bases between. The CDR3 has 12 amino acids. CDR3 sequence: CASSFGTYEQYF. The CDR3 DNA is TGTGCCAGCAGCTTCGGGACCTACGAGCAGTACTTC.

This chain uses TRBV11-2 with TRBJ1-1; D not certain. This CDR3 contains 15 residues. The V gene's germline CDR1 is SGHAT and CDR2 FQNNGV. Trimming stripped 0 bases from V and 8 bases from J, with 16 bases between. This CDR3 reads CASSLDPGPAGEAFF. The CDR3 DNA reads TGTGCCAGCAGCTTAGATCCCGGGCCGGCGGGGGAAGCTTTCTTT. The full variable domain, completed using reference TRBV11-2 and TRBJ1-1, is EAGVAQSPRYKIIEKRQSVAFWCNPISGHATLYWYQQILGQGPKLLIQFQNNGVVDDSQLPKDRFSAERLKGVDSTLKIQPAKLEDSAVYLCASSLDPGPAGEAFFGQGTRLTVV.

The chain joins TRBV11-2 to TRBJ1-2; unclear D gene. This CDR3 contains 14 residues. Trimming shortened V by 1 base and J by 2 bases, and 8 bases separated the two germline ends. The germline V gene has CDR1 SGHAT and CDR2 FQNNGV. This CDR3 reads CASSLVPANYGYTF. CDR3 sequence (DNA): TGTGCCAGCAGCTTAGTTCCGGCCAACTATGGCTACACCTTC.

The CDR3 sequence: CASSVGDEQYF. CDR3 DNA sequence: TGTGCCAGCAGCGTAGGGGACGAGCAGTACTTC. The chain combines TRBV9 with TRBJ2-7; no reliable D call. CDR3 length: 11 residues. The V gene's germline CDR1 is SGDLS and CDR2 YYNGEE. Trimming left V 0 bases short and J 5 bases short, with 3 bases between.

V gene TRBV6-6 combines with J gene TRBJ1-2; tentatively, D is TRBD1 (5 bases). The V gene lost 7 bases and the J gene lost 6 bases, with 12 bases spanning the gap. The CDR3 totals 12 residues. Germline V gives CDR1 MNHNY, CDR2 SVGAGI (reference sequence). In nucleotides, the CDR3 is TGTGCCAGCAAGTGGTTGGGACATGGCTACACCTTC. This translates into CASKWLGHGYTF.

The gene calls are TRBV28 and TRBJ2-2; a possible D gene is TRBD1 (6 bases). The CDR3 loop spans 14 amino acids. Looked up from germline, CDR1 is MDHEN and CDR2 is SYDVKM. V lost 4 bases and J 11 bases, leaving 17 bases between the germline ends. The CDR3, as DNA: TGTGCCAGCAGTTATCCGGGACAATGGATTGAGCTGTTTTTT. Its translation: CASSYPGQWIELFF.

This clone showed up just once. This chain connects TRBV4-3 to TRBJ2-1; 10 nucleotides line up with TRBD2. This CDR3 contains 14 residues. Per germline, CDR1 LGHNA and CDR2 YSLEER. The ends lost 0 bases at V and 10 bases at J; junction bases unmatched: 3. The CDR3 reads CASSQDQLAGEQFF. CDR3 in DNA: TGCGCCAGCAGCCAAGATCAACTAGCGGGGGAGCAGTTCTTC.

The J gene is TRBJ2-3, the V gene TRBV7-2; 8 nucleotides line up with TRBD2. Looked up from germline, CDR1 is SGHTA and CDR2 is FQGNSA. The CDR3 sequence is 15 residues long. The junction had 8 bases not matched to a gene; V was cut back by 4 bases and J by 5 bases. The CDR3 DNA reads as TGTGCCAGCAGCTCCACGGGGGGGCAGGGAGATACGCAGTATTTT. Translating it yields CASSSTGGQGDTQYF.

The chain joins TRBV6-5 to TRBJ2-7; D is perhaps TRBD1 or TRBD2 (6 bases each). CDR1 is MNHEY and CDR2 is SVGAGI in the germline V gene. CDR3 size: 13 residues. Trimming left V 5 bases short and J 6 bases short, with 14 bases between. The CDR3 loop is CASSPGGYSEQYF. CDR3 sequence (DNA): TGTGCCAGCAGTCCCGGGGGCTATTCCGAGCAGTACTTC.

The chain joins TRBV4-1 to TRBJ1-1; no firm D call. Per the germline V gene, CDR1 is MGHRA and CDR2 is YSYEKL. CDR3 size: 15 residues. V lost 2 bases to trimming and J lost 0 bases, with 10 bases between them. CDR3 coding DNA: TGCGCCAGCAGCCAACCTATAACGATGAACACTGAAGCTTTCTTT. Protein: CASSQPITMNTEAFF.

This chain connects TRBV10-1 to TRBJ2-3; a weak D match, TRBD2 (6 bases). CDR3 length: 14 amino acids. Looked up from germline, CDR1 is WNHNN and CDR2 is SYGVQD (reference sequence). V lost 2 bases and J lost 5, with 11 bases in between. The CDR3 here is CASSEIQEGDTQYF. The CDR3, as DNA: TGCGCCAGCAGTGAGATCCAGGAGGGAGATACGCAGTATTTT.

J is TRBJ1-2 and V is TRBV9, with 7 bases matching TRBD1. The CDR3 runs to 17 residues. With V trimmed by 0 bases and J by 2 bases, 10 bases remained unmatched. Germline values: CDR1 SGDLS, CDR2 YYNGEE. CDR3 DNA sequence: TGTGCCAGCAGCGTAGGATTAGGGGGCAGGGCAAACTATGGCTACACCTTC. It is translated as CASSVGLGGRANYGYTF.

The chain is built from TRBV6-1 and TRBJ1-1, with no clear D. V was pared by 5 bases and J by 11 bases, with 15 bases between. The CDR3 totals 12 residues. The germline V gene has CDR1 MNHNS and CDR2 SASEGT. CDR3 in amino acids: CASSYSAYGAFF. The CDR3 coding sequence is TGTGCCAGCAGTTATTCGGCCTATGGGGCTTTCTTT.

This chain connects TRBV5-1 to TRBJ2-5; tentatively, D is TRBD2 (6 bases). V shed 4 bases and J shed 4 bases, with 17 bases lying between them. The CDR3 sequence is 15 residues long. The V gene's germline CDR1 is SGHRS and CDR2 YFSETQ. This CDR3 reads CASSLAEGGGETQYF. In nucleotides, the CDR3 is TGCGCCAGCAGCCTGGCGGAGGGCGGAGGAGAGACCCAGTACTTC. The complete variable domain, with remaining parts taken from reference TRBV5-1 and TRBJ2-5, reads KAGVTQTPRYLIKTRGQQVTLSCSPISGHRSVSWYQQTPGQGLQFLFEYFSETQRNKGNFPGRFSGRQFSNSRSEMNVSTLELGDSALYLCASSLAEGGGETQYFGPGTRLLVL.